This entry concerns a single TCR beta chain. This sample was taken from a study of blood T cells in healthy people across ages. Isolation per sample recovered at least 7 million PBMCs. PCR was performed a second time for about 6 to 12 cycles using a sample-barcoded 5' primer and a J-beta primer mix. One entry per CDR3 protein, called by TCRdb with MiXCR from the 5' RACE reads. The table lists about 1 million distinct CDR3 sequences, approximately 25% of them singletons, with about 0.72% in the top ten. CDR3 length: 14 residues. Between the trimmed V and J ends, which lost 5 bases and 7 bases, there was a span of 17 bases. These data also featured in a second study, about T cells of mothers and their children. This second report adds: The people who donated were a few healthy Caucasian mothers and their six children. In cDNA synthesis, all of the extracted RNA was used at about 1.6 ug per 15 ul. M1S, a second-PCR primer, added sample barcodes and 2-4 random nucleotides.

The J gene is TRBJ2-5, the V gene TRBV12-3 or TRBV12-4; no definite D call. The sequence was collected from a girl aged 2 to 9 in good health. The source material was blood. CDR3 in DNA: TGTGCCAGCAGTCCCGTAGGTGCCGACGGGACCCAGTACTTC. Translated: CASSPVGADGTQYF.